This T cell receptor beta chain was identified in a study of T cell responses to AZD1222 COVID-19 vaccine. Turning to the study itself: Whether given at about 4 or about 12 weeks, second doses were pooled. Findings of the study overall: Dominant CD4 TCR responses targeted spike regions 160-218 and 743-854. Samples come after the peak T cell response, not at day 14. There were mostly white British donors and more females than males, and clonal diversity was possibly underestimated.

In the case of this clone: Its specificity is not known.

Trimming shortened V by 1 base and J by 6 bases, and 14 bases separated the two germline ends. The CDR3 totals 15 residues. Germline values: CDR1 SGHVS, CDR2 FNYEAQ. Sequencing was performed with immunoSEQ multiplex PCR; in TCRdb, only in-frame clones are kept and a portion is missing. Of around 100,000 clones detected, 70% to 90% appear once; the ten largest clones hold around 5%. Sequencing was performed on peripheral blood, taken on day 0 of AZD1222 vaccination. The clonotype originates from an adult in good health. The genes are TRBV7-6 and TRBJ2-3; D is unclear. As DNA, the CDR3 is TGTGCCAGCAGCTTAGGACTGGCCTTGGACGATACGCAGTATTTT. Protein: CASSLGLALDDTQYF. Variable domain in full (rest from reference TRBV7-6 and TRBJ2-3): GAGVSQSPRYKVTKRGQDVALRCDPISGHVSLYWYRQALGQGPEFLTYFNYEAQQDKSGLPNDRFSAERPEGSISTLTIQRTEQRDSAMYRCASSLGLALDDTQYFGPGTRLTVL.